This entry describes one TCR beta chain. Its antigen is not identified. TCRdb itself ran the multiplex PCR reads through MiXCR, one entry per CDR3 protein. The table shows about 200,000 distinct CDR3 sequences, with around a third occurring only once. The sample belongs to a study of breast tumors, draining lymph nodes, adjacent tissues. Study results and caveats: Data fit most tumor T cells coming from lymph node, expanding in tumor. Compared with lymph nodes, tumors were less diverse; compared with nontumor tissue, more.

Samples came from axillary lymph nodes draining the breast cancer. Trimming took 3 bases from V and 6 from J; bases not matched to a gene: 12. Germline V gene lookup returns CDR1 SGDLS and CDR2 YYNGEE. The CDR3 has 16 residues. The sample was axillary lymph node tissue. The chain couples TRBV9 to TRBJ2-3; TRBD2 aligns across 8 bases. This clonotype was sampled from a female donor with breast cancer. Some clones in this sample may be carry-over from other donors' samples. CDR3 region: CASSARGGGMIDTQYF. The CDR3 DNA reads TGTGCCAGCAGCGCACGGGGGGGGGGGATGATTGATACGCAGTATTTT.